Below, one T cell receptor (beta chain) is given with its context. This sample is drawn from a study of blood T cell repertoires in COVID-19. The data were produced by immunoSEQ multiplex PCR, yet TCRdb's version contains in-frame clones alone and is incomplete. Among more than 200,000 clones listed, around 84% were seen once. The source of this sequence is a woman in her sixties or seventies with COVID-19, enrolled during active disease. The sequenced sample consisted of peripheral blood.

The CDR3 protein is CASSAQGSRVASPLHF. In DNA, the CDR3 is TGCGCCAGCAGCGCACAGGGGAGTAGAGTCGCATCACCCCTCCACTTT. The V call is TRBV5-1, the J call TRBJ1-6; 7 positions match TRBD1. The CDR3 runs to 16 residues. Unmatched junction bases numbered 14, after V lost 4 bases and J lost 10 bases. Germline CDR1 and CDR2: SGHRS and YFSETQ.